These 21 T cell receptor beta chains came from one sample sequenced in a study of blood T cell repertoires in COVID-19. Repertoires were generated with immunoSEQ multiplex PCR, while TCRdb's copy carries only in-frame clones and drops some. Among hundreds of thousands of clones listed, about 91% were seen once. Sequenced: peripheral blood. The receptor set was obtained from a woman aged 25 to 39 with COVID-19, enrolled during active disease.

The V and J genes are TRBV19 and TRBJ1-3; D not resolved. The V end was cut by 0 bases, the J end by 0 bases, with 6 bases between. The CDR3 contains 15 residues. CDR1 and CDR2 (germline): LNHDA, SQIVND (reference sequence). Here the CDR3 reads CASSIEASSGNTIYF. In DNA, the CDR3 is TGTGCCAGTAGTATAGAGGCCAGCTCTGGAAACACCATATATTTT. Looking up the rest from reference TRBV19 and TRBJ1-3 gives the full variable domain: DGGITQSPKYLFRKEGQNVTLSCEQNLNHDAMYWYRQDPGQGLRLIYYSQIVNDFQKGDIAEGYSVSREKKESFPLTVTSAQKNPTAFYLCASSIEASSGNTIYFGEGSWLTVV.

This clone was detected only a few times. The V call is TRBV7-2, the J call TRBJ2-7; the D gene is possibly TRBD2 (5 bases). Germline CDR1 reads SGHTA; CDR2 reads FQGNSA. Trimming shortened V by 3 bases and J by 3 bases, and 15 bases separated the two germline ends. This CDR3 spans 15 amino acids. CDR3 region: CASSFSEGRNYEQYF. CDR3 DNA: TGTGCCAGCAGCTTTTCAGAGGGCAGGAACTACGAGCAGTACTTC. Drawing the rest from reference TRBV7-2 and TRBJ2-7, the complete variable domain is GAGVSQSPSNKVTEKGKDVELRCDPISGHTALYWYRQSLGQGLEFLIYFQGNSAPDKSGLPSDRFSAERTGGSVSTLTIQRTQQEDSAVYLCASSFSEGRNYEQYFGPGTRLTVT.

The chain's CDR3 is CASSFSLGGATDLNTEAFF. The CDR3 DNA reads TGTGCCAGCAGTTTTTCCCTCGGGGGAGCGACCGACTTGAACACTGAAGCTTTCTTT. The V and J genes are TRBV28 and TRBJ1-1; the D gene is possibly TRBD1 (5 bases). The V end lost 3 bases, the J end lost 0 bases, and 23 bases lay between the germline ends. The germline V gene has CDR1 MDHEN and CDR2 SYDVKM. The CDR3 spans 19 residues.

The chain joins TRBV7-2 to TRBJ1-1, with D possibly TRBD1 on 5 matching bases. With 2 bases removed from V and 0 bases from J, the gap between germline ends came to 13 bases. Germline assignment: CDR1 SGHTA and CDR2 FQGNSA. The CDR3 contains 16 residues. The CDR3 DNA sequence: TGTGCCAGCAGCTTACAGGGTCCCCCGATGAACACTGAAGCTTTCTTT. It is translated as CASSLQGPPMNTEAFF.

This chain uses TRBV19 with TRBJ1-1, with 8 bases that match TRBD1. In germline, CDR1 is LNHDA, CDR2 SQIVND (reference sequence). Trimming took 6 bases from V and 3 from J; bases not matched to a gene: 18. The CDR3 consists of 18 residues. The CDR3 region has the DNA TGTGCCAGTAGCACAACTGGACAGGGAAGGAGGTGGGACACTGAAGCTTTCTTT. This sequence encodes CASSTTGQGRRWDTEAFF.

The chain combines TRBV2 with TRBJ2-1; 8 positions match TRBD1. Germline assignment: CDR1 SNHLY and CDR2 FYNNEI. This CDR3 comprises 16 residues. The V gene end was trimmed by 6 bases and the J gene end by 2 bases; junction bases not matched to a gene: 9. CDR3 in DNA: TGTGCCAGCAGCCCGATTGGACAGGGACCCTACAATGAGCAGTTCTTC. Translating it yields CASSPIGQGPYNEQFF.

The chain links TRBV6-6 to TRBJ2-7, with D possibly TRBD1 on 6 matching bases. The germline gives CDR1 MNHNY, CDR2 SVGAGI (reference sequence). CDR3 length: 14 residues. V was shortened by 6 bases and J by 1 base, with 13 bases between the two germline ends. The CDR3 DNA reads TGTGCCAGCAGGACACCTGACAGGTCCTACGAGCAGTACTTC. This codes for CASRTPDRSYEQYF.

This clone occurred once. The chain has TRBV7-9 and TRBJ1-1; 10 bases line up with TRBD1. This CDR3 is built from 15 residues. Germline trimming cut 5 bases from V and 2 bases from J; bases unmatched to any gene: 5. Germline V gene sequence: CDR1 SEHNR, CDR2 FQNEAQ (reference sequence). Here the CDR3 DNA reads TGTGCCAGCAGCCCCGGGGACAGGGGAAACACTGAAGCTTTCTTT. Its protein product is CASSPGDRGNTEAFF.

This chain joins TRBV5-4 and TRBJ2-2, with TRBD2 identical over 11 bases. V was clipped by 4 bases and J by 10 bases; unmatched bases: 9. The CDR3 is 15 amino acids. Germline CDR1 and CDR2: SGHNT and YYREEE (reference sequence). The CDR3 here is CASSRSGRAEVELFF. CDR3 coding DNA: TGTGCCAGCAGCCGTAGCGGGAGGGCAGAGGTGGAGCTGTTTTTT.

The sample holds a few counts of this clone. The chain employs TRBV27 and TRBJ2-2; D is unclear. V lost 5 bases and J lost 4, with 8 bases in between. From germline, CDR1 is MNHEY and CDR2 SMNVEV (reference sequence). The CDR3 loop spans 13 amino acids. The CDR3 sequence is CASSPYTTGELFF. The DNA for the CDR3 is TGTGCCAGCAGTCCATACACCACCGGGGAGCTGTTTTTT.

The V gene is TRBV5-1, the J gene TRBJ2-5, with TRBD1 identical over 9 bases. This CDR3 region has 14 residues. Trimming at V came to 3 bases and at J to 13 bases, leaving 13 bases not matched to a gene. Germline V gene sequence: CDR1 SGHRS, CDR2 YFSETQ. The CDR3 sequence: CASSSGQGVDGPYF. In DNA, the CDR3 is TGCGCCAGCAGCTCGGGACAGGGTGTAGACGGTCCGTACTTC. Filled out from reference TRBV5-1 and TRBJ2-5, the complete variable domain reads KAGVTQTPRYLIKTRGQQVTLSCSPISGHRSVSWYQQTPGQGLQFLFEYFSETQRNKGNFPGRFSGRQFSNSRSEMNVSTLELGDSALYLCASSSGQGVDGPYFGPGTRLLVL.

The V call is TRBV3-1 (or the pseudogene TRBV3-2), the J call TRBJ2-7; 11 bases are shared with TRBD2. The junction had 13 bases not matched to a gene; V was cut back by 0 bases and J by 0 bases. Germline lookup yields CDR1 LGHDT and CDR2 YNNKEL (reference sequence). This CDR3 is 20 amino acids long. The CDR3 nucleotides read TGTGCCAGCAGCCAAGATTCGATAGGGCTAGCGGGGGGTCACTCCTACGAGCAGTACTTC. As protein: CASSQDSIGLAGGHSYEQYF.

V gene TRBV30 combines with J gene TRBJ1-1; D may be TRBD1 (6 bases). The V and J ends lost 3 bases and 2 bases respectively, with 10 bases between them. The germline CDR1 and CDR2 sequences are GTSNPN and SVGIG (reference sequence). There are 13 residues in the CDR3. The CDR3 here is CAWRNRENTEAFF. The DNA for the CDR3 is TGTGCCTGGAGAAACAGGGAAAACACTGAAGCTTTCTTT. Supplemented by reference TRBV30 and TRBJ1-1, the full variable domain reads SQTIHQWPATLVQPVGSPLSLECTVEGTSNPNLYWYRQAAGRGLQLLFYSVGIGQISSEVPQNLSASRPQDRQFILSSKKLLLSDSGFYLCAWRNRENTEAFFGQGTRLTVV.

The gene calls are TRBV19 and TRBJ1-1, with D perhaps TRBD1 (6 bases). The CDR3 runs to 14 residues. V was cut by 7 bases and J by 1 base, with 13 bases left in between. Germline V gene data show CDR1 as LNHDA and CDR2 as SQIVND (reference sequence). The CDR3 reads CASKGPGQNTEAFF. CDR3 nucleotides: TGTGCCAGTAAGGGGCCGGGACAGAACACTGAAGCTTTCTTT.

This rearrangement joins TRBV10-3 to TRBJ1-4, with D tentatively TRBD1 (6 bases). The V and J ends lost 3 bases and 5 bases respectively, with 10 bases between them. From germline, CDR1 is ENHRY and CDR2 SYGVKD. CDR3 length: 14 residues. The CDR3 nucleotides read TGTGCCATCAGTGAAAGGGGGGGCAATGAAAAACTGTTTTTT. It yields the protein CAISERGGNEKLFF.

This clone has only one observation. J is TRBJ1-2 and V is TRBV7-9, with TRBD1 as a possible D gene (5 bases). The CDR3 is 14 residues long. Germline CDR1 and CDR2: SEHNR and FQNEAQ (reference sequence). Trimming cost V 0 bases and J 0 bases, with 5 bases left between them. In DNA, the CDR3 is TGTGCCAGCAGCTTAGCGGGGCCTAACTATGGCTACACCTTC. Protein sequence: CASSLAGPNYGYTF.

DNA of the CDR3: TGTGCCAGCAGCCGGGACAGGCTGTACAATGAGCAGTTCTTC. Its protein product is CASSRDRLYNEQFF. This chain connects TRBV6-5 to TRBJ2-1, with 8 bases identical to TRBD1. Trimming at V came to 6 bases and at J to 4 bases, leaving 5 bases not matched to a gene. CDR3 size: 14 residues. Germline CDR1 and CDR2: MNHEY and SVGAGI.

The gene calls are TRBV30 and TRBJ1-1; D is unclear. The CDR3 is 13 amino acids. CDR1 is GTSNPN, CDR2 SVGIG, per germline (reference sequence). The ends were cut back, 1 base at V and 0 bases at J, with 6 bases in the middle. CDR3 in amino acids: CAWSGDMNTEAFF. The CDR3 nucleotides read TGTGCCTGGAGTGGAGACATGAACACTGAAGCTTTCTTT.

The CDR3 spells CASSAAGEDSSYEQYF. CDR3 DNA: TGTGCCAGCAGTGCCGCGGGGGAGGATAGCTCCTACGAGCAGTACTTC. This chain links TRBV6-4 with TRBJ2-7, with 7 bases lining up with TRBD2. Trimming removed 4 bases from V and 0 bases from J; junction bases left unmatched: 9. The CDR3 runs 16 residues. CDR1 is MRHNA, CDR2 SNTAGT, per germline.

This clone was seen only a few times. Here the CDR3 reads CASSEGRGRIGELFF. Here the CDR3 DNA reads TGTGCCAGCAGTGAAGGAAGGGGGCGCATCGGGGAGCTGTTTTTT. The V and J genes are TRBV25-1 and TRBJ2-2, with 7 bases identical to TRBD1. The V segment lost 2 bases and the J segment 7 bases; nucleotides outside the gene matches: 7. CDR1 and CDR2 from the germline V gene are MGHDK and SYGVNS. This CDR3 spans 15 amino acids. The variable domain in full, with the rest retrieved from reference TRBV25-1 and TRBJ2-2, is EADIYQTPRYLVIGTGKKITLECSQTMGHDKMYWYQQDPGMELHLIHYSYGVNSTEKGDLSSESTVSRIRTEHFPLTLESARPSHTSQYLCASSEGRGRIGELFFGEGSRLTVL.

V gene TRBV2 combines with J gene TRBJ2-7; 9 bases match TRBD1. V was clipped by 4 bases and J by 3 bases; unmatched bases: 7. This CDR3 is 15 amino acids long. Germline lookup yields CDR1 SNHLY and CDR2 FYNNEI. CDR3 sequence: CASSGSKTGGYEQYF. The DNA for the CDR3 is TGTGCCAGCAGTGGTAGTAAGACAGGGGGCTACGAGCAGTACTTC.